This T cell receptor beta chain was profiled in a study of T-cell memory formation after mild COVID-19. Libraries for TCRalpha and TCRbeta carried sample barcodes and unique molecular identifiers via 5'RACE. TCRdb reprocessed the 5' RACE reads with MiXCR, giving one entry per CDR3 protein. Among approximately 300,000 distinct CDR3 sequences listed, less than 20% were seen once. As regards this clonotype: What it binds is not known.

Overall study findings and caveats: Confirmation of SARS-CoV-2 specificity was lacking for second-wave clones peaking day 37. Later expanders leaned CD4+, whereas day 15 to 85 contracting clones were balanced CD4/CD8.

The TCR sequence derives from a man between 18 and 29 years old who had mild COVID-19 (a few samples of this study predate the infection). Cell type and time point are not known. Material: PBMCs or a T cell subset sorted from them (not recorded which).

CDR3 sequence (DNA): TGTGCCAGCAGTTTACTAGAAGGACACCTTAGCAATCAGCCCCAGCATTTT. Translation: CASSLLEGHLSNQPQHF. The V and J genes are TRBV28 and TRBJ1-5; possible D gene TRBD1, 5 bases. The V gene's germline CDR1 is MDHEN and CDR2 SYDVKM. V was cut by 2 bases and J by 0 bases, with 14 bases left in between. The CDR3 extends over 17 amino acids.